This record covers a single T cell receptor beta chain. Its target is not known. A much larger clone is a single base away; this may be a read error. Extraction of total RNA produced a minimum of 5.5 micrograms from each sample. It was with a sample-barcoded 5' primer and a J-beta primer mix that a second PCR of roughly 6 to 12 cycles was run. TCRdb itself ran the 5' RACE reads through MiXCR, one entry per CDR3 protein. Counted here are 790,000 or so distinct CDR3 sequences, around 45% occurring once; the ten biggest clones make up 15% to 20%. The germline CDR1 and CDR2 sequences are SGHRS and YFSETQ. CDR3 size: 15 residues. This specimen belongs to a study of blood T cells in healthy people across ages. The study, taken as a whole, reports: Unsorted PBMCs ruled out conclusive naive versus antigen-experienced comparison.

The specimen sequenced was blood. This receptor was taken from a man at least 80 years old in good health. J is TRBJ2-3 and V is TRBV5-1, with 9 bases that match TRBD1. CDR3 sequence reads: CASSLTGGSTDTLYF. The CDR3 bases are TGCGCCAGCAGCTTAACAGGGGGCTCCACAGATACGCTGTATTTT.